Listed here are 18 T cell receptor beta chains from one sample, sequenced in a study of post-analysis software for immune sequencing data. Each TCR beta cDNA library carried unique molecular identifiers. MiXCR was run by TCRdb on the PCR reads, yielding one entry per CDR3 protein. Of approximately 660,000 distinct CDR3 sequences in the sample, 55% to 60% were seen once. Study-wide results and limits: When patients were compared with controls, about 5 TRBV segments were more frequent, TRBV5-6, TRBV5-1 and TRBV20-1 among them.

What these receptors recognize is not known. What was sequenced was blood. These receptors were collected from a girl aged 2-10 years with multiple sclerosis.

The chain has TRBV5-1 and TRBJ2-7; D is perhaps TRBD2 (6 bases). Germline V lookup: CDR1 SGHRS, CDR2 YFSETQ. Trimming removed 0 bases at V and 5 bases at J, with 12 bases between. This CDR3 is 14 amino acids long. This chain's CDR3 is CASSLAGEWNEQYF. CDR3 coding DNA: TGCGCCAGCAGCTTGGCGGGGGAATGGAACGAGCAGTACTTC.

V and J are TRBV12-3 or TRBV12-4 and TRBJ2-5, with 12 bases identical to TRBD2. CDR3 size: 14 residues. Germline trimming cut 4 bases from V and 5 bases from J; bases unmatched to any gene: 2. The CDR3 loop reads CASSSSGGAETQYF. In DNA, the CDR3 is TGTGCCAGCAGTTCTAGCGGGGGGGCCGAGACCCAGTACTTC.

The V call is TRBV29-1, the J call TRBJ2-1; maybe TRBD2 (6 bases). This CDR3 comprises 14 residues. Germline V gives CDR1 SQVTM, CDR2 ANQGSEA. The CDR3, as DNA: TGCGGCGCCTCCCCGGTAGCGGATTACAATGAGCAGTTCTTC. Translation gives CGASPVADYNEQFF.

The chain combines TRBV29-1 with TRBJ2-1, with TRBD1 identical over 9 bases. Germline loops: CDR1 SQVTM, CDR2 ANQGSEA. Trimming at V came to 7 bases and at J to 2 bases, leaving 3 bases not matched to a gene. The CDR3 spans 13 residues. The CDR3 sequence: CSADRGAYNEQFF. CDR3 in DNA: TGCAGCGCGGACAGGGGCGCCTACAATGAGCAGTTCTTC.

This clonotype was seen a few times. The J gene is TRBJ2-1, the V gene TRBV5-1; 7 bases map to TRBD1. This CDR3 comprises 13 residues. V was pared by 6 bases and J by 9 bases, with 9 bases of the junction left unmatched. The germline V gene encodes CDR1 SGHRS and CDR2 YFSETQ. Here the CDR3 reads CASNRQGVAEQFF. The CDR3 DNA reads as TGCGCCAGCAACAGACAGGGCGTCGCTGAGCAGTTCTTC. Full variable domain (remainder filled in from reference TRBV5-1 and TRBJ2-1): KAGVTQTPRYLIKTRGQQVTLSCSPISGHRSVSWYQQTPGQGLQFLFEYFSETQRNKGNFPGRFSGRQFSNSRSEMNVSTLELGDSALYLCASNRQGVAEQFFGPGTRLTVL.

The chain employs TRBV5-1 and TRBJ1-2, with D possibly being TRBD1 (6 bases). The V end was cut by 0 bases, the J end by 5 bases, with 14 bases between. The length of the CDR3 is 15 residues. Germline V lookup: CDR1 SGHRS, CDR2 YFSETQ. The CDR3 bases are TGCGCCAGCAGCTTGGAGGGCAGGGGTTCATATGGCTACACCTTC. Amino acid sequence: CASSLEGRGSYGYTF.

The V call is TRBV6-5, the J call TRBJ2-1; 9 bases agree with TRBD2. CDR1 is MNHEY and CDR2 is SVGAGI in the germline V gene. V shed 2 bases, J shed 7 bases, and the junction held 9 bases outside the gene matches. This CDR3 has 16 residues. The CDR3 DNA is TGTGCCAGCAGTTACGAGGGGCGGGAGGGCCCTAATGAGCAGTTCTTC. Protein sequence: CASSYEGREGPNEQFF.

This clonotype was seen many times. The chain recombines TRBV6-5 with TRBJ2-1, with D perhaps TRBD1 or TRBD2 (5 bases each). Per germline, CDR1 MNHEY and CDR2 SVGAGI. The CDR3 has 12 residues. Trimming removed 1 base from V and 8 bases from J, with 6 bases in between. CDR3 coding DNA: TGTGCCAGCAGTTACTTGGGGGATGAGCAGTTCTTC. Protein sequence: CASSYLGDEQFF.

The rearrangement joins TRBV12-3 or TRBV12-4 to TRBJ2-1; D gene ambiguous. The CDR3 spans 13 residues. V was shortened by 3 bases and J by 6 bases, with 9 bases between the two germline ends. The CDR3 loop reads CASSLGKRNEQFF. Written as DNA, the CDR3 is TGTGCCAGCAGTTTGGGGAAGCGCAATGAGCAGTTCTTC.

V gene TRBV27 combines with J gene TRBJ2-4; possible D gene TRBD1, 5 bases. V lost 6 bases and J lost 0, with 12 bases in between. From germline, CDR1 is MNHEY and CDR2 SMNVEV (reference sequence). There are 15 residues in the CDR3. CDR3 bases: TGTGCCAGCAGCCCGACAGCGCTAGCCAAAAACATTCAGTACTTC. It encodes CASSPTALAKNIQYF.

This chain uses TRBV6-5 with TRBJ1-1; no clear D gene. The CDR3 runs to 15 residues. Trimming took 2 bases from V and 5 from J, leaving 15 bases between them. The germline gives CDR1 MNHEY, CDR2 SVGAGI. In DNA, the CDR3 is TGTGCCAGCAGTTACGAGGTGGGCCCCCGGACTGAAGCTTTCTTT. Encoded protein: CASSYEVGPRTEAFF.

The count of this clonotype is one. The V gene is TRBV5-1, the J gene TRBJ2-1; 9 bases are a match to TRBD2. This CDR3 region has 19 residues. Germline lookup yields CDR1 SGHRS and CDR2 YFSETQ. The V gene end was trimmed by 4 bases and the J gene end by 7 bases; junction bases not matched to a gene: 21. CDR3 sequence reads: CASSPRGSGSLQAPNEQFF. CDR3 nucleotide sequence: TGCGCCAGCAGCCCCCGGGGTAGCGGGAGCCTCCAGGCACCGAATGAGCAGTTCTTC.

This sequence joins TRBV7-2 and TRBJ1-4, with D unresolved. V was trimmed by 5 bases and J by 0 bases, leaving 7 bases between them. The CDR3 extends over 14 amino acids. Germline values: CDR1 SGHTA, CDR2 FQGNSA. CDR3 nucleotides: TGTGCCAGCAGCGCGCGTCCAACTAATGAAAAACTGTTTTTT. It translates to CASSARPTNEKLFF. Complete variable domain (other parts from reference TRBV7-2 and TRBJ1-4): GAGVSQSPSNKVTEKGKDVELRCDPISGHTALYWYRQSLGQGLEFLIYFQGNSAPDKSGLPSDRFSAERTGGSVSTLTIQRTQQEDSAVYLCASSARPTNEKLFFGSGTQLSVL.

J is TRBJ1-5 and V is TRBV20-1; the D is unclear. There are 15 residues in the CDR3. Germline-derived CDR1 and CDR2 are DFQATT and SNEGSKA (reference sequence). V lost 0 bases and J 3 bases, leaving 12 bases between the germline ends. Here the CDR3 reads CSARDPGRDNQPQHF. The CDR3 DNA reads TGCAGTGCTAGAGATCCCGGCCGAGACAATCAGCCCCAGCATTTT.

This clonotype was seen only a few times. J is TRBJ2-1 and V is TRBV5-1; D is uncertain. In germline, CDR1 is SGHRS, CDR2 YFSETQ. CDR3 length: 15 amino acids. Trimming took 0 bases from V and 0 from J, leaving 7 bases between them. CDR3 residues: CASSLGQTSYNEQFF. As DNA, the CDR3 is TGCGCCAGCAGCTTGGGGCAGACCTCCTACAATGAGCAGTTCTTC. Full variable domain (outside the CDR3, taken from reference TRBV5-1 and TRBJ2-1): KAGVTQTPRYLIKTRGQQVTLSCSPISGHRSVSWYQQTPGQGLQFLFEYFSETQRNKGNFPGRFSGRQFSNSRSEMNVSTLELGDSALYLCASSLGQTSYNEQFFGPGTRLTVL.

This rearrangement joins TRBV20-1 to TRBJ2-7; D might be TRBD1 or TRBD2, each matching 5 bases. Per germline, CDR1 DFQATT and CDR2 SNEGSKA (reference sequence). With 3 bases removed from V and 5 bases from J, the gap between germline ends came to 14 bases. The CDR3 loop spans 13 amino acids. The DNA of the CDR3 is TGCAGTGCTAGCATAGGGGCGGGCAACGAGCAGTACTTC. Its translation is CSASIGAGNEQYF.

J is TRBJ1-2 and V is TRBV6-1, with D possibly TRBD1 on 5 matching bases. The germline V gene encodes CDR1 MNHNS and CDR2 SASEGT. CDR3 length: 13 amino acids. The V and J ends lost 6 bases and 8 bases respectively, with 16 bases between them. CDR3 loop: CASRAQGARGYTF. CDR3 sequence (DNA): TGTGCCAGCAGAGCGCAAGGGGCGCGGGGCTACACCTTC.

This chain joins TRBV29-1 and TRBJ2-5; D remains unclear. The germline V gene encodes CDR1 SQVTM and CDR2 ANQGSEA. The CDR3 consists of 11 residues. Trimming took 3 bases from V and 7 from J, leaving 9 bases between them. CDR3 loop: CSVDPVGTQYF. CDR3 DNA: TGCAGCGTTGACCCAGTAGGGACCCAGTACTTC. Full variable domain (rest looked up from reference TRBV29-1 and TRBJ2-5): SAVISQKPSRDICQRGTSLTIQCQVDSQVTMMFWYRQQPGQSLTLIATANQGSEATYESGFVIDKFPISRPNLTFSTLTVSNMSPEDSSIYLCSVDPVGTQYFGPGTRLLVL.